The entry that follows covers one TCR beta chain sequence. PCR used 60 Vbeta primers and 13 Jbeta primers. The data were produced by immunoSEQ multiplex PCR, yet TCRdb's version contains in-frame clones alone and is incomplete. The repertoire includes under 150,000 clones, about four fifths of them detected once, and around 2.4% sits in the top ten. This specimen belongs to a study of cytomegalovirus exposure and HLA in healthy donors. Between the trimmed V and J ends, which lost 4 bases and 1 base, there was a span of 14 bases. Per the germline V gene, CDR1 is ENHRY and CDR2 is SYGVKD. The CDR3 contains 15 residues.

What was sequenced was PBMCs. This TCR was recovered from a male donor in good health and CMV-seronegative. This rearrangement joins TRBV10-3 to TRBJ2-7; possibly TRBD1 for D (5 bases). The CDR3 sequence is CAISGVDQGSYEQYF. Here the CDR3 DNA reads TGTGCCATCAGTGGTGTGGACCAGGGTTCCTACGAGCAGTACTTC.